The clone carrying this TCR beta chain was seen just once. These data come from a study of blood T cell repertoires in COVID-19. Repertoires were generated with immunoSEQ multiplex PCR, while TCRdb's copy carries only in-frame clones and drops some. Of more than 15,000 clones listed, 90% to 95% are singletons. Germline lookup yields CDR1 LGHNA and CDR2 YNFKEQ. Trimming left V 2 bases short and J 4 bases short, with 14 bases between. The CDR3 covers 15 residues. The specimen sequenced was peripheral blood. This receptor was identified in a human donor in a cohort sampled during active COVID-19. V and J are TRBV4-2 and TRBJ1-2, with D perhaps matching TRBD1 (5 bases). The CDR3 sequence: CASSQTTGAVYGYTF. As DNA, the CDR3 is TGTGCCAGCAGCCAAACCACAGGCGCCGTCTATGGCTACACCTTC.